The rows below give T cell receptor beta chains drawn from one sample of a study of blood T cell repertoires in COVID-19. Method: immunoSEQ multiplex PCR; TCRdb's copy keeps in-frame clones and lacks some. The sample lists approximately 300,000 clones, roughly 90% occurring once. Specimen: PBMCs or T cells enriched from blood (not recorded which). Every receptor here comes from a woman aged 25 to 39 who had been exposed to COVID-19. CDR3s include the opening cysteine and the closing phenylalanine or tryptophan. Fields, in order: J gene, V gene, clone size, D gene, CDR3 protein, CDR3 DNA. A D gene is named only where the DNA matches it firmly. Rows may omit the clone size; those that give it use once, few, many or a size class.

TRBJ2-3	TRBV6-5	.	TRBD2	CASKLLAGPDTQYF	TGTGCCAGCAAGTTGCTAGCGGGCCCAGATACGCAGTATTTT
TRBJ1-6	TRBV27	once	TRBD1	CASSPGALTGGYNSPLHF	TGTGCCAGCAGTCCCGGGGCCCTTACAGGGGGCTATAATTCACCCCTCCACTTT
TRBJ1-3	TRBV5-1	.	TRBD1	CASSRTGVGNTIYF	TGCGCCAGCAGCCGTACAGGGGTTGGAAACACCATATATTTT
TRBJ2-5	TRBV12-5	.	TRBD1	CASGLGTGGVETQYF	TGTGCTAGTGGTTTGGGGACAGGGGGAGTTGAGACCCAGTACTTC
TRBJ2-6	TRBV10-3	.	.	CAIKNRGMRAGANVLTF	TGTGCCATCAAAAATCGGGGAATGCGAGCTGGGGCCAACGTCCTGACTTTC
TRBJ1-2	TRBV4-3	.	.	CASSQEPQGWYGYTF	TGCGCCAGCAGCCAAGAGCCCCAGGGGTGGTATGGCTACACCTTC
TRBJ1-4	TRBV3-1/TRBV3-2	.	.	CASSPSVAGFNEKLFF	TGTGCCAGCAGCCCATCGGTGGCAGGGTTTAATGAAAAACTGTTTTTT
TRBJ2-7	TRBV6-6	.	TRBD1	CASSNVRGRGEQYF	TGTGCCAGCAGTAATGTCAGGGGGCGAGGGGAGCAGTACTTC
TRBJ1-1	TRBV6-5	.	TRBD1	CASTPLDRDRTEAFF	TGTGCCAGCACCCCTTTGGACAGGGACAGGACTGAAGCTTTCTTT
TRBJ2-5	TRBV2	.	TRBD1	CASNSGTGSRYQETQYF	TGTGCCAGCAACTCCGGGACAGGGTCCCGGTACCAAGAGACCCAGTACTTC
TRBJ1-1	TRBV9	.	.	CASSVAPRTEAFF	TGTGCCAGCAGCGTAGCCCCCCGCACTGAAGCTTTCTTT
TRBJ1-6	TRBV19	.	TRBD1	CASSSTGGSRNSPLHF	TGTGCCAGTAGTTCGACAGGGGGATCCCGGAATTCACCCCTCCACTTT
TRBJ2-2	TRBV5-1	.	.	CASSFRGAPDTGELFF	TGCGCCAGCAGCTTCCGCGGGGCGCCCGACACCGGGGAGCTGTTTTTT
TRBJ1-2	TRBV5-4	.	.	CASSLAQADCSF	TGTGCCAGCAGCTTGGCCCAGGCCGATTGCTCCTTC
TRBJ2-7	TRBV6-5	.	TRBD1	CASSYPAGQGAGEQYF	TGTGCCAGCAGTTACCCCGCCGGACAGGGGGCGGGCGAGCAGTACTTC
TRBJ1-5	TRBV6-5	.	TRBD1	CASSWTGSNQPQHF	TGTGCCAGCAGTTGGACAGGGTCCAATCAGCCCCAGCATTTT
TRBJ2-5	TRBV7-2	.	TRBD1	CASSPGTVYQETQYF	TGTGCCAGCAGTCCCGGGACAGTGTACCAAGAGACCCAGTACTTC
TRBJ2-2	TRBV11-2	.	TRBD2	CASSSEYIAGDTGELFF	TGTGCCAGCAGCTCAGAGTATATAGCGGGAGACACCGGGGAGCTGTTTTTT
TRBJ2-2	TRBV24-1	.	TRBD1	CATSDPTGGRGTGELFF	TGTGCCACCAGTGACCCAACAGGGGGACGGGGCACCGGGGAGCTGTTTTTT
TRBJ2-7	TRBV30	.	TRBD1	CAWSAHRGYEQYF	TGTGCCTGGAGTGCACACAGGGGCTACGAGCAGTACTTC
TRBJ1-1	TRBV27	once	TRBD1	CASSSWDRWNTEAFF	TGTGCCAGCAGTTCGTGGGACAGGTGGAACACTGAAGCTTTCTTT
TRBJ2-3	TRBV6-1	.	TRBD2	CASSELAGSTDTQYF	TGTGCCAGCAGTGAACTAGCGGGGAGTACAGATACGCAGTATTTT
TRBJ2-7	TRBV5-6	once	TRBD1	CASSLGPGRGPVEQYF	TGTGCCAGCAGCTTGGGCCCGGGCAGGGGGCCGGTCGAGCAGTACTTC
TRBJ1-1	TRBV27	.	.	CASTNWGQNTEAFF	TGTGCCAGCACAAACTGGGGGCAGAACACTGAAGCTTTCTTT
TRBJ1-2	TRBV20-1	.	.	CSASTSRQSYGYTF	TGCAGTGCTAGTACAAGCCGACAGAGCTATGGCTACACCTTC
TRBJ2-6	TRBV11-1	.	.	CASSLPRGRGANVLTF	TGTGCCAGCAGCTTACCTAGGGGCAGGGGGGCCAACGTCCTGACTTTC
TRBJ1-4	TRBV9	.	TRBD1	CASSVGWDRFNEKLFF	TGTGCCAGCAGCGTAGGGTGGGACAGGTTTAATGAAAAACTGTTTTTT
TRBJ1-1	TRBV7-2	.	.	CASSLVAGGLTEAFF	TGTGCCAGCAGCTTAGTGGCCGGGGGGCTCACTGAAGCTTTCTTT
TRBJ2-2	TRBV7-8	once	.	CASSYRVPGELFF	TGTGCCAGCAGCTACAGGGTACCCGGGGAGCTGTTTTTT
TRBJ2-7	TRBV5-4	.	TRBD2	CASSLGDRLAGEYEQYF	TGTGCCAGCAGCTTGGGGGACCGACTAGCGGGGGAATACGAGCAGTACTTC
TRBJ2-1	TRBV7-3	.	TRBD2	CASSFSGGHNEQFF	TGTGCCAGCAGCTTTAGCGGGGGCCACAATGAGCAGTTCTTC
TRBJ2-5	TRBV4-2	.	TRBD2	CASSQGRSSGGEEETQYF	TGTGCCAGCAGCCAAGGACGGTCTAGCGGGGGGGAGGAAGAGACCCAGTACTTC
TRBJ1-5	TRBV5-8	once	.	CASSLGRGYNQPQHF	TGTGCCAGCAGCTTGGGCAGGGGTTACAATCAGCCCCAGCATTTT
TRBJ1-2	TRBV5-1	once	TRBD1	CASSLGQGIGGYTF	TGCGCCAGCAGCTTGGGACAGGGAATTGGTGGCTACACCTTC
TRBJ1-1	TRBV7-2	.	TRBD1	CASSLQGVRTEAFF	TGTGCCAGCAGCTTACAGGGGGTAAGAACTGAAGCTTTCTTT
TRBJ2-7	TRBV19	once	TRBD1	CASSMTGGESRRWQYF	TGTGCCAGTAGTATGACAGGGGGCGAGTCCAGGCGATGGCAGTACTTC